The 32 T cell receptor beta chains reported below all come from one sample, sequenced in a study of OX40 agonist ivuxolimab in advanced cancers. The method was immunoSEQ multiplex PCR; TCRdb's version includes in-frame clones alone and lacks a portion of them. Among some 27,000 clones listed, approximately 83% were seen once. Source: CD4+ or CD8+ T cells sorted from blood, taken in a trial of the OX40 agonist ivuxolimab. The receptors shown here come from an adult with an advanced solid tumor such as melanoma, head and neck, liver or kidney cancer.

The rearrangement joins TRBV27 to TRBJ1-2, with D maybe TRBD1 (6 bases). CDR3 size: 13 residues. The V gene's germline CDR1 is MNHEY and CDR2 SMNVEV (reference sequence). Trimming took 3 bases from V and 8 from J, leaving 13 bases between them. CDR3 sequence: CASSLGGARGYTF. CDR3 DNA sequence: TGTGCCAGCAGTTTGGGGGGGGCGCGAGGCTACACCTTC.

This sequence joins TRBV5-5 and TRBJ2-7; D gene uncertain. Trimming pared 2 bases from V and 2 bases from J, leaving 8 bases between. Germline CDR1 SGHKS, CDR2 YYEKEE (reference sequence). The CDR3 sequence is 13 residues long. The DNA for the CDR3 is TGTGCCAGCAGCTTTTTGTTAACCTACGAGCAGTACTTC. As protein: CASSFLLTYEQYF.

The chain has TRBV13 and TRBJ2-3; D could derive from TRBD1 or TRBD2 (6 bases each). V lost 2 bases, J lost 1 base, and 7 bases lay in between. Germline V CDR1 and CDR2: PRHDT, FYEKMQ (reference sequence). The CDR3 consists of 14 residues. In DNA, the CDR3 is TGTGCCAGCAGCTTAAGGGGGGGCACAGATACGCAGTATTTT. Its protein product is CASSLRGGTDTQYF.

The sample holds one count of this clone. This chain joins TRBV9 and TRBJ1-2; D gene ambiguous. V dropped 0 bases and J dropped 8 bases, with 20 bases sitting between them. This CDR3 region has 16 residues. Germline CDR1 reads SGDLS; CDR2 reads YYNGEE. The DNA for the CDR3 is TGTGCCAGCAGCGTAGCTTCGGTGGGGAAAATATGGGGCTACACCTTC. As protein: CASSVASVGKIWGYTF.

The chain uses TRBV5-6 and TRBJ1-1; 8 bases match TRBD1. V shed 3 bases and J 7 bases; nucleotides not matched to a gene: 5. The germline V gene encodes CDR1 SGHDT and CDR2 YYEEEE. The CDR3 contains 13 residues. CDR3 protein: CASSWGQEYEAFF. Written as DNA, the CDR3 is TGTGCCAGCAGCTGGGGACAGGAATATGAAGCTTTCTTT.

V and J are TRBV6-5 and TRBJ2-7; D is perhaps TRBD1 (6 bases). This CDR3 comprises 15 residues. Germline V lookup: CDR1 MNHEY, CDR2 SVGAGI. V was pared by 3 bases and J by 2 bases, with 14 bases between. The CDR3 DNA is TGTGCCAGCAGTTATATCCTCGGGACACCCTACGAGCAGTACTTC. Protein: CASSYILGTPYEQYF.

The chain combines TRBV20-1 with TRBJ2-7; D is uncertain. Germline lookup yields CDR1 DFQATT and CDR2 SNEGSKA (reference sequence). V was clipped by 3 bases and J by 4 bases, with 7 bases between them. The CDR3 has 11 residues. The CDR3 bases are TGCAGTGCTAGGGCGGTATACGAGCAGTACTTC. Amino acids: CSARAVYEQYF.

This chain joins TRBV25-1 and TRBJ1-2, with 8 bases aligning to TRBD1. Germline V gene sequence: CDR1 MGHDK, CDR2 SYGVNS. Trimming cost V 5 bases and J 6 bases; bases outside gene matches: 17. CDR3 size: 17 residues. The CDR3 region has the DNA TGTGCCAGCAGTCTCCGGGGCAGGGGGCCACTGAATGATGGCTACACCTTC. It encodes CASSLRGRGPLNDGYTF.

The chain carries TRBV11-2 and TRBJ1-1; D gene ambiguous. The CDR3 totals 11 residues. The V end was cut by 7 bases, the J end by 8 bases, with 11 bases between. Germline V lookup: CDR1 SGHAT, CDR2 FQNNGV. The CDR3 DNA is TGTGCCAGCAAAATGAACCGGGAAGCTTTCTTT. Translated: CASKMNREAFF.

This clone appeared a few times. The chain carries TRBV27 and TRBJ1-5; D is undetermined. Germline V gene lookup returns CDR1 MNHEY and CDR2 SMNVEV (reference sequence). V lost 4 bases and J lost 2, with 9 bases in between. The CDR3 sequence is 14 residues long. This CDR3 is CASSSWQGNQPQHF. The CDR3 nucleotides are TGTGCCAGCAGTTCTTGGCAGGGCAATCAGCCCCAGCATTTT.

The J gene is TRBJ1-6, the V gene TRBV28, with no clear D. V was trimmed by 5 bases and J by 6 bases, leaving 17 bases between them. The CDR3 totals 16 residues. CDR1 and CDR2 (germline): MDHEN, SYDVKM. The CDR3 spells CASSRIFGKRNSPLHF. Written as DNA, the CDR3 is TGTGCCAGCAGTCGTATCTTCGGAAAGCGTAATTCACCCCTCCACTTT.

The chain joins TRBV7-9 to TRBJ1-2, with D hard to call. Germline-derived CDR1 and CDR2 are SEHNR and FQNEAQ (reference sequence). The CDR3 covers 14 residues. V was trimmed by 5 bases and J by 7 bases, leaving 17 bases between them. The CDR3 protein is CASSPSVSPLGYTF. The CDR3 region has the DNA TGTGCCAGCAGCCCGTCGGTCTCACCGCTTGGCTACACCTTC.

In nucleotides, the CDR3 is TGTGCCAGCAGTTTTAGAACCGGGGAGCTGTTTTTT. This encodes CASSFRTGELFF. This chain uses TRBV6-5 with TRBJ2-2, with no clear D. Germline CDR1 MNHEY, CDR2 SVGAGI. The V gene lost 4 bases and the J gene lost 5 bases, with 5 bases spanning the gap. The CDR3 length is 12 residues.

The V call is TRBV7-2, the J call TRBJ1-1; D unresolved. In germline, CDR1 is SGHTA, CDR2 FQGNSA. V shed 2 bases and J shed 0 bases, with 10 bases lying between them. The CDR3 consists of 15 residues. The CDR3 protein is CASSLRAGVNTEAFF. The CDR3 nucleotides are TGTGCCAGCAGCTTACGCGCGGGAGTGAACACTGAAGCTTTCTTT.

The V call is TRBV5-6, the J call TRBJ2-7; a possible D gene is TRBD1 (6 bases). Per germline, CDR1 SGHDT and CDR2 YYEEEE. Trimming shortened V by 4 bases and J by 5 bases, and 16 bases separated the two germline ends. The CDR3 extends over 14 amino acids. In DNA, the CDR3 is TGTGCCAGCAGCACCGGCAGGGCAGGGGACGAGCAGTACTTC. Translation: CASSTGRAGDEQYF.

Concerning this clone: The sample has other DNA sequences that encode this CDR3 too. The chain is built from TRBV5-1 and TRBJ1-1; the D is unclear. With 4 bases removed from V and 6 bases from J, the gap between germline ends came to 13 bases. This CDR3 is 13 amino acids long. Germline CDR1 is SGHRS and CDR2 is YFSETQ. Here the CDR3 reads CASSRQIGAEAFF. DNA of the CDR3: TGCGCCAGCAGCCGCCAGATAGGTGCTGAAGCTTTCTTT.

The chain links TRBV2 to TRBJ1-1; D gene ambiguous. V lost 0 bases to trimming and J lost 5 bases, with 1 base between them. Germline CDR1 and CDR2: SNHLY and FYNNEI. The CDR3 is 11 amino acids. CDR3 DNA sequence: TGTGCCAGCAGTGAAGCGACTGAAGCTTTCTTT. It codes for CASSEATEAFF.

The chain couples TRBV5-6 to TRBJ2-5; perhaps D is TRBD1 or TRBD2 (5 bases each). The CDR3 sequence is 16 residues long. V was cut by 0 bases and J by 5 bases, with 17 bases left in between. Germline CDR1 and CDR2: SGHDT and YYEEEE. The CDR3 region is CASSLGGRARVETQYF. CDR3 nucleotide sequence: TGTGCCAGCAGCTTGGGGGGCAGGGCGCGGGTGGAGACCCAGTACTTC. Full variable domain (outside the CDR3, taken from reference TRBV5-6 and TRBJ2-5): DAGVTQSPTHLIKTRGQQVTLRCSPKSGHDTVSWYQQALGQGPQFIFQYYEEEERQRGNFPDRFSGHQFPNYSSELNVNALLLGDSALYLCASSLGGRARVETQYFGPGTRLLVL.

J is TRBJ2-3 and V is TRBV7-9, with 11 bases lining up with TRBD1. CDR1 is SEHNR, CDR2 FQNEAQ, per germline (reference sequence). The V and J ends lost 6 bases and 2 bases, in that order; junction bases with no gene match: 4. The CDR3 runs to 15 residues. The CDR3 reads CASSGQGAPTDTQYF. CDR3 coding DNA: TGTGCCAGCAGTGGACAGGGGGCTCCCACAGATACGCAGTATTTT.

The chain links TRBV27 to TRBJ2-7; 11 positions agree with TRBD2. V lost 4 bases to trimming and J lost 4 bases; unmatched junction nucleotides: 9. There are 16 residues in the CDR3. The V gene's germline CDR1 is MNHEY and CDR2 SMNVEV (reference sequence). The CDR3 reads CASSSLGGLADYEQYF. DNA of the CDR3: TGTGCCAGCAGTTCCCTGGGGGGACTAGCGGATTACGAGCAGTACTTC.

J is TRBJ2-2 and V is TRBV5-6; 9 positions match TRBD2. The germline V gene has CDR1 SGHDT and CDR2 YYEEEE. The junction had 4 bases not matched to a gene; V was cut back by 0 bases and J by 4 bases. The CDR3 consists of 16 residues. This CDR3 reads CASSLDLAGTTGELFF. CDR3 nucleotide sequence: TGTGCCAGCAGCTTGGATCTAGCGGGAACCACCGGGGAGCTGTTTTTT.

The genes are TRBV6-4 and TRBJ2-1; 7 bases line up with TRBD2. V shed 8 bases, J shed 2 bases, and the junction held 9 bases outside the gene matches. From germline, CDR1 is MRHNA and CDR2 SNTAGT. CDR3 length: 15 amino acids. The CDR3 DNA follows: TGTGCCAGCGCCCCTCGGGAGGCCCCCTACAATGAGCAGTTCTTC. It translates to CASAPREAPYNEQFF.

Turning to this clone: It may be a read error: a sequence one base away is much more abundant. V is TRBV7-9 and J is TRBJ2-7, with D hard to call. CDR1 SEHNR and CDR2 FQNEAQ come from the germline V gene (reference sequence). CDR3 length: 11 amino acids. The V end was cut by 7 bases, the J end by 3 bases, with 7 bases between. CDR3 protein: CASIGDYEQYF. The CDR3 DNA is TGTGCCAGCATTGGGGACTACGAGCAGTACTTC.

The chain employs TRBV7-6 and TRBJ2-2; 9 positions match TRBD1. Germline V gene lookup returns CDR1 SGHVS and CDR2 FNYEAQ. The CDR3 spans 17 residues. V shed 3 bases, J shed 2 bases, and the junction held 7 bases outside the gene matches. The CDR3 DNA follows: TGTGCCAGCAGCTTCCCCGCGGACAGGGGAAACACCGGGGAGCTGTTTTTT. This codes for CASSFPADRGNTGELFF.

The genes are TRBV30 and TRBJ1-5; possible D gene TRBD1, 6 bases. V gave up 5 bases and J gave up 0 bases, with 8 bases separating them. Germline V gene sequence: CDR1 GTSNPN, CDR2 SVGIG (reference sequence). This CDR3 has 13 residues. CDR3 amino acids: CAWGTPSNQPQHF. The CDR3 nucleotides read TGTGCCTGGGGGACACCTAGCAATCAGCCCCAGCATTTT.

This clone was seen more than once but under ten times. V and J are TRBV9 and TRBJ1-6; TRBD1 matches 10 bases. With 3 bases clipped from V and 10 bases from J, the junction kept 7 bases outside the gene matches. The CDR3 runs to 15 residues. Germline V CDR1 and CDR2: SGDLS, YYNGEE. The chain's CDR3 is CASSGRQGAGSPLHF. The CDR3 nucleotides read TGTGCCAGCAGCGGACGACAGGGGGCTGGGTCACCCCTCCACTTT.

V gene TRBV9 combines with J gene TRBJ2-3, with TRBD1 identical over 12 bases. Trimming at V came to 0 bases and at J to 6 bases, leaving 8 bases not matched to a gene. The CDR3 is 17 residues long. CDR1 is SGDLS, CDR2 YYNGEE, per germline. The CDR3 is CASSVATRDRGLDTQYF. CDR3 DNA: TGTGCCAGCAGCGTAGCTACACGGGACAGGGGGCTTGATACGCAGTATTTT.

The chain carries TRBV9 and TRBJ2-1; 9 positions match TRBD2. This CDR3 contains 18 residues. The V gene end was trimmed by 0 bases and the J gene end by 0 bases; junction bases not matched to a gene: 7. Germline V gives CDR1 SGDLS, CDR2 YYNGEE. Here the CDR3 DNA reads TGTGCCAGCAGCGTAGAGGGACTAGCATTGAGCTCCTACAATGAGCAGTTCTTC. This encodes CASSVEGLALSSYNEQFF.

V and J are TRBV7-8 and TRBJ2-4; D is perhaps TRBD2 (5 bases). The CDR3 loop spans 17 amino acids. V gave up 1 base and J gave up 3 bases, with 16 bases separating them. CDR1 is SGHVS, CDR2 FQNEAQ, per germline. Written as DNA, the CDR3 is TGTGCCAGCAGCTTAGATGGTGGAGGAAGGGTCAAAAACATTCAGTACTTC. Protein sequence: CASSLDGGGRVKNIQYF.

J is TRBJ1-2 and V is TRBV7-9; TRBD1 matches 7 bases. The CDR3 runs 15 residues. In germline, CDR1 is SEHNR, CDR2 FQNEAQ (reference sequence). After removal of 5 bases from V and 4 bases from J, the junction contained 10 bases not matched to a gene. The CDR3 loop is CASSLPPTGTYGYTF. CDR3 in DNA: TGTGCCAGCAGCCTACCTCCGACAGGGACCTATGGCTACACCTTC.

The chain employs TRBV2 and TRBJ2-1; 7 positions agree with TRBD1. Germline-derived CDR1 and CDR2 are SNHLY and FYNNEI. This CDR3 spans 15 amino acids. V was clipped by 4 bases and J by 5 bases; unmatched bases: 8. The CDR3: CASSADRSRDNEQFF. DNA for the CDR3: TGTGCCAGCAGTGCGGACAGGAGTCGGGACAATGAGCAGTTCTTC.

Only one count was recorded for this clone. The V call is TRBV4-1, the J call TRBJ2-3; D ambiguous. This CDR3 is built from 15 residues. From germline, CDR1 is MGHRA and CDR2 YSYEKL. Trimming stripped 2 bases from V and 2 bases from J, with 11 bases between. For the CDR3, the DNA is TGCGCCAGCAGCCAAATAGGTCGCTCCACAGATACGCAGTATTTT. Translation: CASSQIGRSTDTQYF.